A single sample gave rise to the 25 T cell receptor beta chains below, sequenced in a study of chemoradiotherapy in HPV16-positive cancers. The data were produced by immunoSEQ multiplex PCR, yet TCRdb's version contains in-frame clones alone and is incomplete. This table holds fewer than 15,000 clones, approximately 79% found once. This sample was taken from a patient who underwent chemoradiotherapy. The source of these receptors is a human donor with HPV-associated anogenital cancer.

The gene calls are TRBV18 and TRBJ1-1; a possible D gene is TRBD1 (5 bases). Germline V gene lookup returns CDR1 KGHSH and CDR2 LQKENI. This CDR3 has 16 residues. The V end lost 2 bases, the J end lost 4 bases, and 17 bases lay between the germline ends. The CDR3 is CASSPASRGRSTEAFF. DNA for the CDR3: TGTGCCAGCTCACCAGCGAGTAGGGGCCGGAGCACTGAAGCTTTCTTT.

Written as DNA, the CDR3 is TGTGCCATCAGTCAGACTAGCGGGAGGGACAATGAGCAGTTCTTC. As protein: CAISQTSGRDNEQFF. The chain couples TRBV10-3 to TRBJ2-1; TRBD2 agrees at 14 bases. The junction had 2 bases not matched to a gene; V was cut back by 5 bases and J by 5 bases. The V gene's germline CDR1 is ENHRY and CDR2 SYGVKD. CDR3 length equals 15 residues.

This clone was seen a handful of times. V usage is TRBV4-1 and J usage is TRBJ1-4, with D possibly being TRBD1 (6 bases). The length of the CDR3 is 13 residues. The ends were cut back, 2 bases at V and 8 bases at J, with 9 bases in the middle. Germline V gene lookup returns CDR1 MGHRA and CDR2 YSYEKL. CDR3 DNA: TGCGCCAGCAGCCAATGGACAGCCGAAAAACTGTTTTTT. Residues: CASSQWTAEKLFF.

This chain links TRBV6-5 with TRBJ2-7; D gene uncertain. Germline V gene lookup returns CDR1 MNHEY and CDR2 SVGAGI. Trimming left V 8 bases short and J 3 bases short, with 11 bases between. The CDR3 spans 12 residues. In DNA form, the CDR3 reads TGTGCCAGCTCTGGTAGCCTCTACGAGCAGTACTTC. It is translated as CASSGSLYEQYF.

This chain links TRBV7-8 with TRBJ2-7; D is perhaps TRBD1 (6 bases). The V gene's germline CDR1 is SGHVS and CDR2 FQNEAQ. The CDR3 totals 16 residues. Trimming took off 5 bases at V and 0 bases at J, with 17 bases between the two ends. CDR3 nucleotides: TGTGCCAGCAGCCTGAGCCCGGGACACGTCTCCTACGAGCAGTACTTC. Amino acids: CASSLSPGHVSYEQYF.

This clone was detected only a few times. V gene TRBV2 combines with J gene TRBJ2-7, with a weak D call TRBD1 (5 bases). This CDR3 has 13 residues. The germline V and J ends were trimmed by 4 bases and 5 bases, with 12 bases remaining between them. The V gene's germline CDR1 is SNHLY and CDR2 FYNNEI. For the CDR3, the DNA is TGTGCCAGCAGTGTCATAGGGGCAAACGAGCAGTACTTC. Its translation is CASSVIGANEQYF.

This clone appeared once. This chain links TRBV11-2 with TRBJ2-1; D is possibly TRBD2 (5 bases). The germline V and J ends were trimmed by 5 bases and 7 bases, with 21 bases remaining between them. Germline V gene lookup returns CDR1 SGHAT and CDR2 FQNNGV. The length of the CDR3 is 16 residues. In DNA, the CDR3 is TGTGCCAGCAGCCGTGGTCTCGCCGGGAAAGGTAATGAGCAGTTCTTC. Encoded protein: CASSRGLAGKGNEQFF.

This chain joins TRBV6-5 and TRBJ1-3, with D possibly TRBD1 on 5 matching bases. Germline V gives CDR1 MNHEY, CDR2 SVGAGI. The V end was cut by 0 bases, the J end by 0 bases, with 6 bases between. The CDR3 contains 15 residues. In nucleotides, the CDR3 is TGTGCCAGCAGTTACTCGGGGGGCTCTGGAAACACCATATATTTT. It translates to CASSYSGGSGNTIYF.

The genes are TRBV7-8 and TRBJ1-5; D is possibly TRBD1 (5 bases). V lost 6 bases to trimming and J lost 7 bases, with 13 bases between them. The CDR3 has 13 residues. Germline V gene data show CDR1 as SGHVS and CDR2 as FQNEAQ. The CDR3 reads CASSNQGDQPQHF. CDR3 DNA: TGTGCCAGCAGTAATCAGGGAGACCAGCCCCAGCATTTT.

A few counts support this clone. Written as DNA, the CDR3 is TGTGCCAGCTCACTATCGACTAGCGGGAGACCTAGCACAGATACGCAGTATTTT. Its translation is CASSLSTSGRPSTDTQYF. V usage is TRBV18 and J usage is TRBJ2-3; 12 positions match TRBD2. Trimming at V came to 4 bases and at J to 0 bases, leaving 8 bases not matched to a gene. CDR1 is KGHSH and CDR2 is LQKENI in the germline V gene. The CDR3 has 18 residues.

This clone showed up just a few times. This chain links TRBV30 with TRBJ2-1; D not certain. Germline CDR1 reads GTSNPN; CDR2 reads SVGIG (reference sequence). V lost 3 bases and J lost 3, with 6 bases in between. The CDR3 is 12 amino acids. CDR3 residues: CAWSTDYNEQFF. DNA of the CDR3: TGTGCCTGGAGCACAGACTACAATGAGCAGTTCTTC.

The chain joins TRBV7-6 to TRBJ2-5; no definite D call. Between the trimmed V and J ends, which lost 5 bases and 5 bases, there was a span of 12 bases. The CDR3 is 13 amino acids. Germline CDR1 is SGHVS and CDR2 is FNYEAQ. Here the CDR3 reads CASSPKPRETQYF. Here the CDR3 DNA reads TGTGCCAGCAGCCCCAAGCCCCGCGAGACCCAGTACTTC.

This CDR3 is CASSVGGDYGYTF. The CDR3, as DNA: TGTGCCAGCAGCGTAGGGGGAGACTATGGCTACACCTTC. V and J are TRBV9 and TRBJ1-2; D is ambiguous. Germline V gives CDR1 SGDLS, CDR2 YYNGEE. Trimming stripped 0 bases from V and 3 bases from J, with 6 bases between. The CDR3 extends over 13 amino acids.

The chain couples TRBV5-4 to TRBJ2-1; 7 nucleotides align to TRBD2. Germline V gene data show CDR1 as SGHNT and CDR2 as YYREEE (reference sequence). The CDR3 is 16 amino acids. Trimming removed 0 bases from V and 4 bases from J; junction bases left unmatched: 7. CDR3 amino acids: CASSLVAGVNYNEQFF. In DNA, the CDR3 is TGTGCCAGCAGCTTGGTTGCGGGAGTCAATTACAATGAGCAGTTCTTC.

The CDR3 sequence is CSVPGRSYNEQFF. The CDR3, as DNA: TGCAGCGTTCCAGGCCGCTCCTACAATGAGCAGTTCTTC. The rearrangement links TRBV29-1 to TRBJ2-1; D uncertain. The CDR3 is 13 residues long. CDR1 and CDR2 from the germline V gene are SQVTM and ANQGSEA. V was clipped by 5 bases and J by 0 bases, with 8 bases between them.

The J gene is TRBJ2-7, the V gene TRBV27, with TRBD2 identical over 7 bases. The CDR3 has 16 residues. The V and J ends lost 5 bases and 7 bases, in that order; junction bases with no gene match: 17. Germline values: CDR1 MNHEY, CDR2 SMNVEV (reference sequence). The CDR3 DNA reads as TGTGCCAGCAGTCCCCCCCCGGGGGGAGGGCCGGGGGAGCAGTACTTC. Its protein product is CASSPPPGGGPGEQYF.

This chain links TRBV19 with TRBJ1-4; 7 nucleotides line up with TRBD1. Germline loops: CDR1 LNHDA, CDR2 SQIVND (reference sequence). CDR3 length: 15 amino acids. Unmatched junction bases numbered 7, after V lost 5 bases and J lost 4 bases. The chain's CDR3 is CASSLNRGSNEKLFF. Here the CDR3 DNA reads TGTGCCAGTAGTCTCAACAGGGGCAGTAATGAAAAACTGTTTTTT.

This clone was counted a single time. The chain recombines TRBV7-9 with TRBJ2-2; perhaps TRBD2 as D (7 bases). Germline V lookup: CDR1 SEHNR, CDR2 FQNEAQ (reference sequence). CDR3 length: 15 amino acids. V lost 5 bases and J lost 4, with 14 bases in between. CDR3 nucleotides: TGTGCCAGCAGCCTCAGGGGAGGGGGCACCGGGGAGCTGTTTTTT. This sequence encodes CASSLRGGGTGELFF.

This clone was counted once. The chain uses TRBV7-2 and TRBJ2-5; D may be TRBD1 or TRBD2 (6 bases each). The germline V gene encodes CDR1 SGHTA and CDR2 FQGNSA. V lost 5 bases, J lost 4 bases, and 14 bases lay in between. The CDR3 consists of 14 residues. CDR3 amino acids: CASSEVGGRETQYF. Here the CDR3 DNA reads TGTGCCAGCAGCGAAGTGGGGGGCCGAGAGACCCAGTACTTC.

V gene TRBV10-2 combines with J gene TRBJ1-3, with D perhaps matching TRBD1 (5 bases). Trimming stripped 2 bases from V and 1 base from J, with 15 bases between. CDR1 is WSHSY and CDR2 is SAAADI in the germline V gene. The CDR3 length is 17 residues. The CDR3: CASSERQGVNSGNTIYF. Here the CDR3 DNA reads TGCGCCAGCAGTGAGCGGCAAGGGGTTAATTCTGGAAACACCATATATTTT.

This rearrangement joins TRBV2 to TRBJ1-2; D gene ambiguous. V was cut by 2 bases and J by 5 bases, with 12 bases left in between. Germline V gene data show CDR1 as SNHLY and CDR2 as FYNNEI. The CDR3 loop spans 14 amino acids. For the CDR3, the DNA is TGTGCCAGCAGTGAACGGAGGGAGTCGTATGGCTACACCTTC. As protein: CASSERRESYGYTF.

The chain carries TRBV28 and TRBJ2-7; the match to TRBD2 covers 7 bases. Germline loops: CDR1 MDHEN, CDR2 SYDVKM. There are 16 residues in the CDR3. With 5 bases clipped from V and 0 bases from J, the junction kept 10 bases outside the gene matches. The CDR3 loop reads CASSSIKGLDSYEQYF. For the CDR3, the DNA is TGTGCCAGCAGTAGCATTAAAGGACTAGACTCCTACGAGCAGTACTTC.

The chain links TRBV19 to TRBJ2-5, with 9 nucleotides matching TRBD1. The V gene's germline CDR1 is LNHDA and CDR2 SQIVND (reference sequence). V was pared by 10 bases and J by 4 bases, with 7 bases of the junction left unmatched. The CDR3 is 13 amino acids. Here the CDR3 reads CATEPTGGETQYF. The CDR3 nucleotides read TGTGCCACCGAACCGACAGGGGGAGAGACCCAGTACTTC.

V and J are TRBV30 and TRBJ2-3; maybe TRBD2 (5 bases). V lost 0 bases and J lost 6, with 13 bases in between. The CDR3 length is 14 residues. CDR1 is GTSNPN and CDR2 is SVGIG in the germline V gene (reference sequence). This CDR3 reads CAWSVGGRGDTQYF. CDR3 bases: TGTGCCTGGAGTGTAGGCGGCCGAGGGGATACGCAGTATTTT.

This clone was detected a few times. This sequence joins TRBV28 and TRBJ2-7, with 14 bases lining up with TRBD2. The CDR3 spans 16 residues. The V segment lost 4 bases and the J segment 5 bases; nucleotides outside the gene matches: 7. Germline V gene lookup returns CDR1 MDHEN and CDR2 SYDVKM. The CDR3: CASSSPGLAGVNEQYF. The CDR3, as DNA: TGTGCCAGCAGTTCCCCGGGACTAGCGGGAGTTAACGAGCAGTACTTC.